This T cell receptor (beta chain) emerged from a study of spatial heterogeneity in lung cancer. The overall study: Detection consistently yielded more beta chains than alpha chains.

TCRdb re-derived calls from the 5' RACE reads in MiXCR, one entry per CDR3 protein. The table records about 9,800 distinct CDR3 sequences, approximately 50% of them present only once. As for this clonotype: Its specificity is not known. This beta chain was picked up by a library intended for alpha chains and is off target, so its count carries little meaning.

The time point denotes: sample taken at primary tumor resection. The study sequenced unsorted whole RNA from tumor, nontumor lung or frozen PBMC. General study findings and limits: Intratumoral expanded alpha and beta TCR counts were found to track tumor mutation counts.

Germline V gene lookup returns CDR1 SGHAT and CDR2 FQNNGV. Trimming took 1 base from V and 6 from J, leaving 13 bases between them. This CDR3 spans 14 amino acids. This chain joins TRBV11-2 and TRBJ2-7; the D is unclear. This clonotype was obtained from a female donor with early-stage non-small cell lung cancer. The specimen was lung tumor tissue, collected at surgery. This chain's CDR3 is CASSLVARRVEQYF. DNA for the CDR3: TGTGCCAGCAGCTTAGTTGCCAGGAGAGTCGAGCAGTACTTC. Based on the CDR3 plus reference TRBV11-2 and TRBJ2-7, the full variable domain is EAGVAQSPRYKIIEKRQSVAFWCNPISGHATLYWYQQILGQGPKLLIQFQNNGVVDDSQLPKDRFSAERLKGVDSTLKIQPAKLEDSAVYLCASSLVARRVEQYFGPGTRLTVT.